These 8 T cell receptor beta chains were sequenced from one sample in a study of Ad26.COV2.S vaccination and SARS-CoV-2 variants. Method: immunoSEQ multiplex PCR; TCRdb's copy keeps in-frame clones and lacks some. The data contain under 250,000 clones, roughly 85% of them singletons. The treatment was: roughly 20 received Ad26.COV2.S at low or high dose, single or two shots; 5 received placebo; per-sample allocation not given. Day 63 following the first vaccine or placebo injection was when the samples were taken. The source was peripheral blood, collected in a trial of Ad26.COV2.S vaccine versus placebo. These receptors all stem from a person between 18 and 65 years old who received the Ad26.COV2.S COVID-19 vaccine or a placebo.

The chain joins TRBV20-1 to TRBJ1-4, with TRBD1 as a possible D gene (6 bases). CDR3 size: 11 residues. Germline CDR1 is DFQATT and CDR2 is SNEGSKA (reference sequence). V was pared by 0 bases and J by 16 bases, with 12 bases between. CDR3 in DNA: TGCAGTGCTAGAGATGCGACAGGCGGGTTTTTT. As protein: CSARDATGGFF.

In this sample, this clone turned up once. The chain couples TRBV19 to TRBJ2-2, with unresolved D. This CDR3 comprises 14 residues. Germline CDR1 and CDR2: LNHDA and SQIVND (reference sequence). Between the trimmed V and J ends, which lost 11 bases and 3 bases, there was a span of 16 bases. The CDR3 DNA is TGTGCCGTGGGGTTGGGCTTATACACCGGGGAGCTGTTTTTT. It specifies CAVGLGLYTGELFF.

This clone was counted once. V gene TRBV11-2 combines with J gene TRBJ2-5; TRBD1 matches 10 bases. The CDR3 covers 16 residues. V shed 5 bases, J shed 4 bases, and the junction held 10 bases outside the gene matches. CDR1 and CDR2 (germline): SGHAT, FQNNGV. The CDR3 sequence: CASSPRTGGVGETQYF. DNA for the CDR3: TGTGCCAGCAGCCCGCGGACAGGGGGAGTAGGAGAGACCCAGTACTTC.

The CDR3 region is CASSRGTGGSYEQYF. The CDR3 coding sequence is TGCGCCAGCAGCCGAGGGACAGGGGGCAGCTACGAGCAGTACTTC. The rearrangement uses TRBV4-3 and TRBJ2-7; TRBD1 agrees at 12 bases. There are 15 residues in the CDR3. The germline gives CDR1 LGHNA, CDR2 YSLEER. J gave up 3 bases and V 4 bases, and 4 bases lay outside the gene matches.

The V and J genes are TRBV9 and TRBJ2-3; D call uncertain. V lost 0 bases and J lost 2, with 10 bases in between. CDR1 is SGDLS, CDR2 YYNGEE, per germline. The CDR3 totals 15 residues. The CDR3 loop reads CASSVALRFTDTQYF. The CDR3 coding sequence is TGTGCCAGCAGCGTAGCTTTACGTTTCACAGATACGCAGTATTTT.

The chain's CDR3 is CARGLAGIDTQYF. The CDR3 DNA sequence: TGTGCCAGGGGACTAGCGGGAATTGATACGCAGTATTTT. The chain employs TRBV2 and TRBJ2-3; 13 bases fit TRBD2. CDR3 length: 13 amino acids. Germline CDR1 and CDR2: SNHLY and FYNNEI. The ends lost 9 bases at V and 6 bases at J; junction bases unmatched: 3. Combining the CDR3 with reference TRBV2 and TRBJ2-3 gives the whole variable domain EPEVTQTPSHQVTQMGQEVILRCVPISNHLYFYWYRQILGQKVEFLVSFYNNEISEKSEIFDDQFSVERPDGSNFTLKIRSTKLEDSAMYFCARGLAGIDTQYFGPGTRLTVL.

V gene TRBV18 combines with J gene TRBJ2-5, with D perhaps TRBD2 (5 bases). V lost 4 bases and J 2 bases, leaving 8 bases between the germline ends. CDR1 and CDR2 (germline): KGHSH, LQKENI. The CDR3 contains 13 residues. The CDR3 here is CASSRGVQETQYF. CDR3 DNA: TGTGCCAGCTCACGGGGAGTTCAAGAGACCCAGTACTTC.

This sequence joins TRBV18 and TRBJ2-6, with a weak D call TRBD1 (5 bases). Per the germline V gene, CDR1 is KGHSH and CDR2 is LQKENI. This CDR3 is 16 amino acids long. The V end lost 3 bases, the J end lost 0 bases, and 9 bases lay between the germline ends. CDR3 coding DNA: TGTGCCAGCTCACCCCAGACAGTCTCTGGGGCCAACGTCCTGACTTTC. Its translation: CASSPQTVSGANVLTF.